Listed here are 13 T cell receptor beta chains from one sample, sequenced in a study of blood T cells in healthy people across ages. The second PCR ran roughly 7 to 12 cycles with a sample-barcoded 5' primer and J-beta primers. TCRdb reanalysed the 5' RACE reads using MiXCR and keeps one entry per CDR3 protein. Of approximately 900,000 distinct CDR3 sequences listed, about 29% are singletons. The data also belong to a second study, concerning T cells of mothers and their children.

The sequencing input was blood. The receptors were sampled from a middle-aged woman in good health.

J is TRBJ1-5 and V is TRBV5-1, with D possibly being TRBD1 (5 bases). V was trimmed by 3 bases and J by 5 bases, leaving 12 bases between them. The CDR3 contains 14 residues. The germline V gene has CDR1 SGHRS and CDR2 YFSETQ. CDR3 region: CASSWDGGDQPQHF. Written as DNA, the CDR3 is TGCGCCAGCAGCTGGGACGGGGGAGATCAGCCCCAGCATTTT.

This clonotype has only a few counts. Mismatch with germline at one junction end may stem from a read error. The CDR3 is CTSSPPLVNNEQYF. CDR3 nucleotide sequence: TGTACCAGCTCACCACCGTTGGTGAACAATGAGCAGTACTTC. J is TRBJ2-1 and V is TRBV18, with D unclear. The better agreement between TRBJ2-7 and the DNA end casts doubt on the J call. Germline V gene lookup returns CDR1 KGHSH and CDR2 LQKENI. The CDR3 is 14 amino acids.

The V and J genes are TRBV12-3 or TRBV12-4 and TRBJ2-1, with TRBD2 matching 12 bases. The CDR3 covers 15 residues. V lost 6 bases to trimming and J lost 6 bases; unmatched junction nucleotides: 6. This CDR3 reads CASSLAGGTRNEQFF. The CDR3 bases are TGTGCCAGCAGCCTAGCGGGGGGGACCCGCAATGAGCAGTTCTTC.

In its sample, this clonotype was seen a few times. The chain is built from TRBV6-2 or TRBV6-3 and TRBJ2-2; D is possibly TRBD1 (8 bases). The CDR3 is 14 amino acids. CDR1 is MNHEY, CDR2 SVGEGT, per germline. V gave up 8 bases and J gave up 1 base, with 11 bases separating them. The CDR3 spells CASHRGGNTGELFF. CDR3 in DNA: TGTGCCAGCCACAGGGGGGGGAACACCGGGGAGCTGTTTTTT.

This clonotype was seen many times. The chain links TRBV12-3 or TRBV12-4 to TRBJ1-4, with TRBD1 matching 8 bases. This CDR3 comprises 16 residues. V was pared by 5 bases and J by 7 bases, with 12 bases of the junction left unmatched. CDR3 residues: CASSPYQSGGGEKLFF. The CDR3 DNA reads as TGTGCCAGCAGTCCATACCAATCAGGGGGCGGTGAAAAACTGTTTTTT.

This rearrangement joins TRBV9 to TRBJ2-3; 8 bases agree with TRBD1. The CDR3 extends over 17 amino acids. Per germline, CDR1 SGDLS and CDR2 YYNGEE. The V gene end was trimmed by 0 bases and the J gene end by 3 bases; junction bases not matched to a gene: 9. The CDR3 DNA follows: TGTGCCAGCAGCGTAGGAGTGTGGACAGGGAAGACAGATACGCAGTATTTT. Protein sequence: CASSVGVWTGKTDTQYF.

The rearrangement joins TRBV12-3 or TRBV12-4 to TRBJ1-1, with D tentatively TRBD1 (5 bases). The length of the CDR3 is 15 residues. Trimming stripped 4 bases from V and 8 bases from J, with 20 bases between. In DNA form, the CDR3 reads TGTGCCAGCAGTTCTTTGGGACCGGGATTTAACGAAGCTTTCTTT. Amino acids: CASSSLGPGFNEAFF.

This clonotype came up a few times. The chain combines TRBV28 with TRBJ2-7, with 7 positions matching TRBD2. V was pared by 2 bases and J by 6 bases, with 10 bases of the junction left unmatched. The CDR3 totals 15 residues. The V gene's germline CDR1 is MDHEN and CDR2 SYDVKM. The CDR3 DNA follows: TGTGCCAGCAGTTTACTTGGGGAGGGGCAGGTCGAGCAGTACTTC. Residues: CASSLLGEGQVEQYF.

This chain joins TRBV24-1 and TRBJ2-7; no firm D call. The J call may be incorrect, as the DNA end agrees better with TRBJ2-5. The CDR3 totals 15 residues. Germline-derived CDR1 and CDR2 are KGHDR and SFDVKD. CDR3 loop: CATSDPSQHEETQYF. CDR3 DNA: TGTGCCACCAGTGATCCCTCCCAGCACGAAGAGACCCAGTACTTC.

This clonotype occurred a few times. V and J are TRBV15 and TRBJ2-3, with no clear D. The CDR3 runs to 14 residues. V lost 1 base to trimming and J lost 5 bases, with 10 bases between them. Germline assignment: CDR1 LNHNV and CDR2 YYDKDF (reference sequence). The CDR3 coding sequence is TGTGCCACCAGCAGAGCTAGGGTGGTAGATACGCAGTATTTT. This gives the protein CATSRARVVDTQYF.

The table lists this clonotype with a few counts. This chain links TRBV4-1 with TRBJ2-3; 12 bases fit TRBD2. Germline values: CDR1 MGHRA, CDR2 YSYEKL. The ends lost 1 base at V and 7 bases at J; junction bases unmatched: 6. The CDR3 has 16 amino acids. The CDR3 reads CASSQGLAGDAYTQYF. CDR3 coding DNA: TGCGCCAGCAGCCAAGGACTAGCGGGGGATGCTTATACGCAGTATTTT.

A note on this clonotype: One junction end disagrees with the germline gene, perhaps due to a read error. J is TRBJ1-2 and V is TRBV6-5; D is perhaps TRBD1 (6 bases). Germline CDR1 is MNHEY and CDR2 is SVGAGI. There are 15 residues in the CDR3. In DNA, the CDR3 is TGTACCAGCAGTTACGGGCAGGGGATCGGGTATGGCTACACCTTC. It specifies CTSSYGQGIGYGYTF.

This clonotype was found many times. V is TRBV7-8 and J is TRBJ2-6, with 8 bases lining up with TRBD1. CDR1 SGHVS and CDR2 FQNEAQ come from the germline V gene. The CDR3 length is 19 residues. Germline trimming cut 8 bases from V and 0 bases from J; bases unmatched to any gene: 15. DNA of the CDR3: TGTGCCAGCTTAAGGCTGAGAGGGACAGGAAGCTCTGGGGCCAACGTCCTGACTTTC. Encoded protein: CASLRLRGTGSSGANVLTF.